This note documents a single T cell receptor beta chain sequence. The junction shows a germline mismatch at one end, possibly a read error. The source of the sample is a study of human T cells and chemical hapten exposure. Each CDR3 protein is one row after TCRdb ran MiXCR on the RACE reads. Of just under 350,000 distinct CDR3 sequences in the sample, under 8% were seen once. Time point: patch test 1, 2 weeks after DPC sensitization. Treatment meaning: therapeutic diphenylcyclopropenone sensitization with weekly scalp DPC. The germline V gene encodes CDR1 SGHKS and CDR2 YYEKEE (reference sequence). The CDR3 covers 16 residues.

Here the sequenced sample was whole blood, taken in connection with sensitization to the hapten diphenylcyclopropenone (DPC). This TCR derives from a woman aged 18-35 years with alopecia areata. Some clones in this sample may be carry-over from other donors' samples. V and J are TRBV5-5 and TRBJ2-2; 7 nucleotides agree with TRBD2. The CDR3 nucleotides are TGTGCCAGCAGATTGGGGCTAGCGGAAAACACCGGGGAGCTGTTTTTT. It yields the protein CASRLGLAENTGELFF.